The 25 T cell receptor beta chains below come from one sample, sequenced in a study of T-cell memory formation after mild COVID-19. One entry per CDR3 protein results from TCRdb running MiXCR on the 5' RACE reads. The repertoire holds 300,000 to 400,000 distinct CDR3 sequences, with about 15% as singletons. Input material: PBMCs or a T cell subset sorted from them (not recorded which). Receptors originate from a man aged 18 to 30 who had mild COVID-19 (a few samples of this study predate the infection). Cell type and time point are not known.

The rearrangement uses TRBV5-4 and TRBJ1-4; TRBD1 aligns across 7 bases. Unmatched junction bases numbered 7, after V lost 4 bases and J lost 7 bases. This CDR3 has 14 amino acids. CDR1 and CDR2 (germline): SGHNT, YYREEE (reference sequence). The CDR3 nucleotides are TGTGCCAGCAGCGGAAGGGGGCGCGGTGAAAAACTGTTTTTT. Protein: CASSGRGRGEKLFF. The variable domain in full, with the rest retrieved from reference TRBV5-4 and TRBJ1-4, is ETGVTQSPTHLIKTRGQQVTLRCSSQSGHNTVSWYQQALGQGPQFIFQYYREEENGRGNFPPRFSGLQFPNYSSELNVNALELDDSALYLCASSGRGRGEKLFFGSGTQLSVL.

The sample holds a few counts of this clonotype. This sequence joins TRBV20-1 and TRBJ1-1; D remains unclear. The CDR3 is 14 amino acids. Trimming stripped 7 bases from V and 2 bases from J, with 17 bases between. CDR1 DFQATT and CDR2 SNEGSKA come from the germline V gene (reference sequence). The CDR3 protein is CSGKGQALNTEAFF. The DNA of the CDR3 is TGCAGTGGCAAGGGTCAGGCCCTAAACACTGAAGCTTTCTTT.

V is TRBV2 and J is TRBJ1-6; D is possibly TRBD1 (6 bases). This CDR3 contains 15 residues. Per germline, CDR1 SNHLY and CDR2 FYNNEI. V shed 6 bases and J shed 13 bases, with 22 bases lying between them. The CDR3 reads CASRLEYRVRDPLHF. In DNA form, the CDR3 reads TGTGCCAGCAGGTTGGAGTACAGGGTACGGGATCCCCTCCACTTT.

This clonotype was recorded a few times. The chain couples TRBV5-1 to TRBJ1-5; D remains unclear. CDR3 length: 16 residues. With 2 bases removed from V and 0 bases from J, the gap between germline ends came to 12 bases. Germline V gene data show CDR1 as SGHRS and CDR2 as YFSETQ. DNA for the CDR3: TGCGCCAGCAGCTTACTCGGGCAATATAGCAATCAGCCCCAGCATTTT. This codes for CASSLLGQYSNQPQHF.

The chain links TRBV12-3 or TRBV12-4 to TRBJ2-5; 11 bases align to TRBD2. CDR3 length equals 15 residues. With 7 bases clipped from V and 7 bases from J, the junction kept 11 bases outside the gene matches. In DNA form, the CDR3 reads TGTGCCAGCACCGGGGGTAGCGGGGGGGCTGGGACCCAGTACTTC. Residues: CASTGGSGGAGTQYF.

The CDR3 bases are TGTGCCAGCAGATCTCTCGCGACTGGCACCGGGGAGCTGTTTTTT. It codes for CASRSLATGTGELFF. The J gene is TRBJ2-2, the V gene TRBV7-8; D not resolved. V was shortened by 6 bases and J by 4 bases, with 15 bases between the two germline ends. This CDR3 is built from 15 residues. The germline gives CDR1 SGHVS, CDR2 FQNEAQ.

Ten or more counts support this clonotype. J is TRBJ1-1 and V is TRBV18; D remains unclear. The germline V and J ends were trimmed by 0 bases and 0 bases, with 2 bases remaining between them. Germline lookup yields CDR1 KGHSH and CDR2 LQKENI. This CDR3 region has 13 residues. Here the CDR3 reads CASSPPVNTEAFF. In DNA, the CDR3 is TGTGCCAGCTCACCACCGGTGAACACTGAAGCTTTCTTT.

V and J are TRBV18 and TRBJ2-3, with D uncertain. V lost 1 base and J 6 bases, leaving 8 bases between the germline ends. Germline-derived CDR1 and CDR2 are KGHSH and LQKENI. The CDR3 has 13 amino acids. Written as DNA, the CDR3 is TGTGCCAGCTCACCACAACGAACGGATACGCAGTATTTT. It encodes CASSPQRTDTQYF.

This clonotype came up a few times. The J gene is TRBJ1-1, the V gene TRBV5-1; D unclear. Germline V gene data show CDR1 as SGHRS and CDR2 as YFSETQ. The ends were cut back, 4 bases at V and 0 bases at J, with 13 bases in the middle. CDR3 size: 15 residues. The DNA of the CDR3 is TGCGCCAGCAGCCAGAACGGAGCCCTGAACACTGAAGCTTTCTTT. It codes for CASSQNGALNTEAFF.

In this sample, this clonotype turned up a few times. The genes are TRBV5-1 and TRBJ1-3; a weak D match, TRBD1 (6 bases). Germline-derived CDR1 and CDR2 are SGHRS and YFSETQ. Deletions cut 3 bases from V and 0 bases from J, with 10 bases between. The CDR3 runs to 15 residues. DNA for the CDR3: TGCGCCAGCAGCTCTGCAGGGGACTCTGGAAACACCATATATTTT. It codes for CASSSAGDSGNTIYF.

For the CDR3, the DNA is TGTGCCAGCAGTTACTCGGGACTAGGCCTCCAAGAGACCCAGTACTTC. Translating it yields CASSYSGLGLQETQYF. The rearrangement joins TRBV6-5 to TRBJ2-5, with 8 bases lining up with TRBD2. The CDR3 consists of 16 residues. Germline loops: CDR1 MNHEY, CDR2 SVGAGI. Unmatched junction bases numbered 4, after V lost 0 bases and J lost 1 base.

This clonotype was found once. The rearrangement uses TRBV5-1 and TRBJ2-5; 10 positions match TRBD2. Trimming removed 5 bases from V and 1 base from J; junction bases left unmatched: 5. Germline V gene lookup returns CDR1 SGHRS and CDR2 YFSETQ. This CDR3 has 15 residues. This CDR3 reads CASSPLAGTQETQYF. Written as DNA, the CDR3 is TGCGCCAGCAGTCCACTAGCGGGGACCCAAGAGACCCAGTACTTC.

This sequence joins TRBV12-3 or TRBV12-4 and TRBJ1-4, with a weak D call TRBD1 (5 bases). This CDR3 comprises 16 residues. The V end was cut by 2 bases, the J end by 7 bases, with 17 bases between. In nucleotides, the CDR3 is TGTGCCAGCAGTTTAATCGGGGCAGGGTTTGGTGAAAAACTGTTTTTT. It encodes CASSLIGAGFGEKLFF.

This clonotype was detected a few times. The rearrangement links TRBV10-3 to TRBJ2-5; D might be TRBD1 or TRBD2, each matching 5 bases. V was pared by 8 bases and J by 3 bases, with 10 bases between. Germline loops: CDR1 ENHRY, CDR2 SYGVKD. The CDR3 has 12 amino acids. DNA for the CDR3: TGTGCCATCGGAGGCAGGGAAGAGACCCAGTACTTC. It codes for CAIGGREETQYF.

The V gene is TRBV7-9, the J gene TRBJ1-5; TRBD1 aligns across 8 bases. CDR3 length equals 17 residues. The V gene's germline CDR1 is SEHNR and CDR2 FQNEAQ (reference sequence). J gave up 0 bases and V 5 bases, and 9 bases lay outside the gene matches. The CDR3 loop reads CASSHGQGEYSNQPQHF. CDR3 in DNA: TGTGCCAGCAGCCACGGACAGGGCGAATATAGCAATCAGCCCCAGCATTTT.

The chain carries TRBV11-2 and TRBJ1-2; no reliable D call. The CDR3 is made up of 12 amino acids. Germline loops: CDR1 SGHAT, CDR2 FQNNGV. V lost 3 bases and J lost 8, with 10 bases in between. CDR3 region: CASSLGSLGYTF. CDR3 in DNA: TGTGCCAGCAGCTTGGGATCTCTCGGCTACACCTTC.

The chain carries TRBV5-1 and TRBJ2-5; D is possibly TRBD2 (6 bases). CDR3 length equals 15 residues. Trimming removed 4 bases at V and 2 bases at J, with 15 bases between. Germline V gene lookup returns CDR1 SGHRS and CDR2 YFSETQ. CDR3 in amino acids: CASSPGVTRQETQYF. DNA for the CDR3: TGCGCCAGCAGCCCGGGGGTCACTCGACAAGAGACCCAGTACTTC.

The genes are TRBV20-1 and TRBJ2-1; possible D gene TRBD1, 5 bases. The CDR3 is made up of 13 amino acids. CDR1 and CDR2 from the germline V gene are DFQATT and SNEGSKA (reference sequence). V gave up 6 bases and J gave up 7 bases, with 16 bases separating them. This CDR3 reads CSAGDSRRNEQFF. CDR3 DNA sequence: TGCAGTGCCGGAGACAGTCGCCGAAATGAGCAGTTCTTC.

The V call is TRBV14, the J call TRBJ1-3; D unresolved. CDR3 length equals 15 residues. Germline V lookup: CDR1 SGHDN, CDR2 FVKESK. V was pared by 4 bases and J by 3 bases, with 13 bases between. In nucleotides, the CDR3 is TGTGCCAGCAGCCCTAGGACGTCACTTGGAAACACCATATATTTT. Its translation: CASSPRTSLGNTIYF.

This clonotype was seen a handful of times. The J gene is TRBJ2-1, the V gene TRBV4-1, with 8 bases aligning to TRBD1. The CDR3 loop spans 17 amino acids. The germline V gene has CDR1 MGHRA and CDR2 YSYEKL. After removal of 1 base from V and 6 bases from J, the junction contained 11 bases not matched to a gene. CDR3: CASSQVRGLPAGNEQFF. CDR3 DNA: TGCGCCAGCAGCCAAGTCAGGGGGCTCCCGGCGGGCAATGAGCAGTTCTTC.

The V gene is TRBV6-2 or TRBV6-3, the J gene TRBJ2-5, with TRBD2 as a possible D gene (5 bases). V lost 6 bases to trimming and J lost 7 bases, with 12 bases between them. The germline CDR1 and CDR2 sequences are MNHEY and SVGEGT. There are 12 residues in the CDR3. CDR3 coding DNA: TGTGCCAGCAGCAACTCCGCGGGGACCCAGTACTTC. Amino acid sequence: CASSNSAGTQYF.

The chain joins TRBV2 to TRBJ2-1; D ambiguous. CDR1 and CDR2 (germline): SNHLY, FYNNEI. The CDR3 loop spans 15 amino acids. V lost 3 bases to trimming and J lost 3 bases, with 12 bases between them. The CDR3 spells CASSDKQLVYNEQFF. The CDR3 nucleotides are TGTGCCAGCAGTGATAAACAGCTGGTCTACAATGAGCAGTTCTTC. The whole variable domain, remainder taken from reference TRBV2 and TRBJ2-1, is EPEVTQTPSHQVTQMGQEVILRCVPISNHLYFYWYRQILGQKVEFLVSFYNNEISEKSEIFDDQFSVERPDGSNFTLKIRSTKLEDSAMYFCASSDKQLVYNEQFFGPGTRLTVL.

This rearrangement joins TRBV9 to TRBJ2-1; 9 positions match TRBD2. The CDR3 loop spans 16 amino acids. V trimming: 0 bases; J trimming: 3 bases; junction bases outside the gene matches: 4. In germline, CDR1 is SGDLS, CDR2 YYNGEE. This chain's CDR3 is CASSVVGGGGYNEQFF. CDR3 sequence (DNA): TGTGCCAGCAGCGTAGTTGGCGGGGGGGGCTACAATGAGCAGTTCTTC. The whole variable domain, remainder taken from reference TRBV9 and TRBJ2-1, is DSGVTQTPKHLITATGQRVTLRCSPRSGDLSVYWYQQSLDQGLQFLIQYYNGEERAKGNILERFSAQQFPDLHSELNLSSLELGDSALYFCASSVVGGGGYNEQFFGPGTRLTVL.

This chain joins TRBV6-2 or TRBV6-3 and TRBJ2-1; D is unresolved. The germline CDR1 and CDR2 sequences are MNHEY and SVGEGT. This CDR3 region has 11 residues. Between the trimmed V and J ends, which lost 10 bases and 6 bases, there was a span of 10 bases. The CDR3 region has the DNA TGTGCCATCCTGAATCTCAATGAGCAGTTCTTC. Amino acids: CAILNLNEQFF.

This clonotype was seen a handful of times. The rearrangement joins TRBV29-1 to TRBJ2-7; 7 bases line up with TRBD1. Trimming removed 0 bases from V and 3 bases from J; junction bases left unmatched: 2. Germline loops: CDR1 SQVTM, CDR2 ANQGSEA. The CDR3 is made up of 13 amino acids. In DNA, the CDR3 is TGCAGCGTTGAAGATCCAGGGGGCTACGAGCAGTACTTC. Encoded protein: CSVEDPGGYEQYF.